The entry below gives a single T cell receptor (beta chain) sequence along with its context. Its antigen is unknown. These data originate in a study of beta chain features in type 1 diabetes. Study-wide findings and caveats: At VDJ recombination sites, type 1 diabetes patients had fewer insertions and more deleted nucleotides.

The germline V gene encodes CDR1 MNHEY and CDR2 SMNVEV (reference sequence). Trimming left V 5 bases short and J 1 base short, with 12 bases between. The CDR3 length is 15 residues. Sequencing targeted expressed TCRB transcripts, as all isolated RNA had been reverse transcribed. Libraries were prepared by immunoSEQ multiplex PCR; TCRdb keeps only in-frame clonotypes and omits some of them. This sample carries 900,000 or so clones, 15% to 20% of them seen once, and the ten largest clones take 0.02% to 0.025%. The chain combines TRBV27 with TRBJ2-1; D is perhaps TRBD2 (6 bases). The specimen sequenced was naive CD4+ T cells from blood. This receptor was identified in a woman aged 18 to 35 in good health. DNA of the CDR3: TGTGCCAGCAGTCCCATAGCGGCTTCCTACAATGAGCAGTTCTTC. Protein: CASSPIAASYNEQFF.